This is a list of T cell receptor beta chains from one sample in a study of cytotoxic CD8 clonotypes in ibrutinib-treated CLL. Clones were read by immunoSEQ multiplex PCR, and TCRdb kept only the in-frame ones, dropping some. The sample includes tens of thousands of clones, nearly 50% seen only once; the top ten take approximately 20%. This specimen was PBMCs, taken before ibrutinib treatment. These TCRs come from a human donor with chronic lymphocytic leukemia. Each CDR3 is given with its conserved first and last residue. A D gene is named only where the DNA matches it firmly. Size is omitted from some rows. Given values are once, few, many or a class for expanded clones.

clone_size	v_call	j_call	d_call	cdr3_aa	cdr3_nt
.	TRBV21-1	TRBJ2-1	.	CASSQVIKQFF	TGTGCCAGCAGCCAGGTCATTAAGCAGTTCTTC
.	TRBV5-1	TRBJ1-6	.	CASSLGFFDSPLHF	TGCGCCAGCAGCTTAGGCTTCTTTGACTCACCCCTCCACTTT
.	TRBV9	TRBJ2-7	.	CASSVGRGASYEQYF	TGTGCCAGCAGCGTTGGCAGGGGGGCCTCCTACGAGCAGTACTTC
few	TRBV11-2	TRBJ2-1	.	CASSVQGTDEQFF	TGTGCCAGCAGCGTACAGGGAACCGATGAGCAGTTCTTC
.	TRBV7-3	TRBJ2-2	TRBD1	CASSPTGSNTGELFF	TGTGCCAGCAGCCCGACAGGGTCGAACACCGGGGAGCTGTTTTTT
.	TRBV4-2	TRBJ2-3	TRBD2	CASRPSGSGGGITDTQYF	TGTGCCAGCCGGCCAAGCGGTAGCGGGGGTGGAATCACAGATACGCAGTATTTT
.	TRBV30	TRBJ1-1	.	CAWTGEDTEAFF	TGTGCCTGGACCGGGGAAGACACTGAAGCTTTCTTT
.	TRBV5-1	TRBJ2-6	TRBD2	CASSLSGGLATNSGANVLTF	TGCGCCAGCAGCTTGTCTGGCGGACTAGCGACCAACTCTGGGGCCAACGTCCTGACTTTC
few	TRBV2	TRBJ1-3	.	CASSEGGGYGNTIYF	TGTGCCAGCAGTGAAGGGGGGGGCTATGGAAACACCATATATTTT
.	TRBV27	TRBJ1-6	.	CASSVQGADSPLHF	TGTGCCAGCAGTGTACAGGGTGCGGATTCACCCCTCCACTTT
.	TRBV7-9	TRBJ1-4	TRBD1	CASSSDRGPNEKLFF	TGTGCCAGCAGCTCCGACAGGGGCCCTAATGAAAAACTGTTTTTT
once	TRBV6-5	TRBJ2-3	.	CASSYPPSPGTDTQYF	TGTGCCAGCAGTTACCCCCCTAGCCCCGGCACAGATACGCAGTATTTT
few	TRBV7-9	TRBJ2-7	.	CASSLVESGLYEQYF	TGTGCCAGCAGCTTAGTAGAGTCCGGGTTATACGAGCAGTACTTC
few	TRBV4-1	TRBJ1-5	TRBD1	CASSQIDLVDRASQPQHF	TGCGCCAGCAGCCAAATTGACCTGGTAGACAGGGCCAGTCAGCCCCAGCATTTT
few	TRBV7-3	TRBJ1-1	.	CASSFRAGGTEAFF	TGTGCCAGCAGCTTTAGGGCTGGGGGTACTGAAGCTTTCTTT
.	TRBV11-2	TRBJ2-3	.	CASSRGFDWTRQSDTQYF	TGTGCCAGCAGCCGTGGGTTCGACTGGACTCGGCAATCAGATACGCAGTATTTT
.	TRBV27	TRBJ2-7	.	CASRMVGQPSEQYF	TGTGCCAGCAGGATGGTAGGGCAACCCAGCGAGCAGTACTTC
.	TRBV6-1	TRBJ1-5	TRBD1	CASSEDGTGVQPQHF	TGTGCCAGCAGTGAAGACGGGACAGGGGTCCAGCCCCAGCATTTT
.	TRBV30	TRBJ1-1	.	CAWSNNAPGAFF	TGTGCCTGGAGTAACAATGCCCCGGGAGCTTTCTTT
.	TRBV7-8	TRBJ1-5	TRBD1	CASSEITGTVSNQPQHF	TGTGCCAGCAGCGAAATCACCGGGACAGTTAGCAATCAGCCCCAGCATTTT
once	TRBV14	TRBJ1-6	TRBD1	CASSQGQGIGSPLHF	TGTGCCAGCAGCCAGGGACAGGGGATCGGCTCACCCCTCCACTTT
.	TRBV5-1	TRBJ2-5	TRBD2	CASSPGLAGETQYF	TGCGCCAGCAGCCCAGGACTAGCGGGAGAGACCCAGTACTTC
.	TRBV27	TRBJ1-6	.	CASSLKGGPNSPLHF	TGTGCCAGCAGTCTCAAGGGGGGGCCCAATTCACCCCTCCACTTT
.	TRBV4-2	TRBJ1-1	.	CASSQDGRQNTEAFF	TGTGCCAGCAGCCAAGACGGGAGGCAAAACACTGAAGCTTTCTTT
.	TRBV7-7	TRBJ2-3	.	CASSLRGADTQYF	TGTGCTAGCAGCTTAAGAGGGGCAGATACGCAGTATTTT
.	TRBV19	TRBJ2-2	.	CASSIVGRGVSAGELFF	TGTGCCAGTAGTATAGTAGGTAGAGGGGTCAGCGCCGGGGAGCTGTTTTTT
few	TRBV7-2	TRBJ1-6	.	CASTIGPSNSPLHF	TGTGCCAGCACGATCGGACCGTCAAATTCACCCCTCCACTTT
.	TRBV5-1	TRBJ2-1	.	CASSGRQSYNEQFF	TGCGCCAGCAGCGGGAGACAGAGCTACAATGAGCAGTTCTTC
.	TRBV21-1	TRBJ1-1	.	CASRDRGPVGTEAFF	TGTGCCAGCAGGGACAGGGGTCCGGTTGGCACTGAAGCTTTCTTT
.	TRBV5-1	TRBJ2-7	.	CASSPAGPAYEQYF	TGCGCCAGCAGCCCCGCGGGGCCGGCCTACGAGCAGTACTTC
.	TRBV6-6	TRBJ1-5	TRBD1	CASSSSGGLNQPQHF	TGTGCCAGCAGCTCATCAGGGGGTCTTAATCAGCCCCAGCATTTT
many	TRBV25-1	TRBJ1-2	.	CASSEYQVDGYTF	TGTGCCAGCAGTGAATACCAGGTTGATGGCTACACCTTC
few	TRBV28	TRBJ2-7	TRBD2	CASSQPGLAVFYEQYF	TGTGCCAGCAGTCAGCCGGGACTAGCGGTCTTCTACGAGCAGTACTTC
medium-sized	TRBV18	TRBJ2-6	.	CASSPRTGANVLTF	TGTGCCAGCTCACCACGAACTGGGGCCAACGTCCTGACTTTC
.	TRBV6-5	TRBJ1-1	TRBD1	CASSPPDRDDTEAFF	TGTGCCAGCAGTCCGCCCGACAGGGACGACACTGAAGCTTTCTTT
.	TRBV23-1	TRBJ1-6	.	CASSQMTAGQGGRSPLHF	TGCGCCAGCAGTCAAATGACGGCGGGGCAGGGAGGCCGTTCACCCCTCCACTTT
.	TRBV4-1	TRBJ1-1	.	CASSQWENTEAFF	TGCGCCAGCAGCCAATGGGAGAACACTGAAGCTTTCTTT
few	TRBV6-1	TRBJ2-7	TRBD1	CASSESGTGGYEQYF	TGTGCCAGCAGTGAAAGCGGGACAGGGGGCTACGAGCAGTACTTC
few	TRBV10-3	TRBJ1-2	.	CAISGDNPYGYTF	TGTGCCATCAGTGGGGACAACCCCTATGGCTACACCTTC
.	TRBV29-1	TRBJ2-7	.	CSVGRGPKSVDEQYF	TGCAGCGTTGGACGGGGGCCCAAATCGGTGGACGAGCAGTACTTC
.	TRBV28	TRBJ2-7	.	CASSIASGQGEQYF	TGTGCCAGCAGTATAGCGTCGGGCCAAGGGGAGCAGTACTTC
few	TRBV5-3	TRBJ2-3	.	CARNRTPVTDTQYF	TGTGCCAGAAATCGGACACCCGTCACAGATACGCAGTATTTT
few	TRBV7-8	TRBJ1-5	.	CASSLVAGDHQPQHF	TGTGCCAGCAGCTTAGTGGCAGGGGACCATCAGCCCCAGCATTTT
medium-sized	TRBV19	TRBJ1-2	TRBD1	CASSIGVTGTAYGYTF	TGTGCCAGTAGTATAGGCGTAACCGGGACAGCATATGGCTACACCTTC
few	TRBV27	TRBJ1-2	TRBD1	CASRRQGEIYGYTF	TGTGCCAGCCGACGACAGGGTGAGATCTATGGCTACACCTTC
few	TRBV28	TRBJ1-4	TRBD1	CATTGNEKLFF	TGTGCCACGACAGGGAACGAAAAACTGTTTTTT
once	TRBV29-1	TRBJ2-7	TRBD1	CSVVGTEKGESYEQYF	TGCAGCGTTGTGGGGACAGAGAAAGGGGAATCCTACGAGCAGTACTTC
.	TRBV7-9	TRBJ2-6	.	CASSTSGANVLTF	TGTGCCAGCAGCACTTCTGGGGCCAACGTCCTGACTTTC
.	TRBV7-7	TRBJ1-1	TRBD1	CASSPPDRGMNTEAFF	TGTGCTAGCAGCCCTCCGGACAGGGGGATGAACACTGAAGCTTTCTTT
.	TRBV5-1	TRBJ1-1	TRBD1	CASSFGRGAPNEAFF	TGCGCCAGCAGCTTCGGCAGGGGGGCCCCAAATGAAGCTTTCTTT
.	TRBV9	TRBJ2-1	.	CASSVAGQQQFF	TGTGCCAGCAGCGTAGCCGGACAGCAGCAGTTCTTC
few	TRBV19	TRBJ1-2	.	CASSRSWGRGIIYGYTF	TGTGCCAGTAGCCGATCGTGGGGGCGCGGGATCATCTATGGCTACACCTTC
.	TRBV6-5	TRBJ1-6	TRBD1	CASSSGQDNSPLHF	TGTGCCAGCAGTTCGGGACAGGATAATTCACCCCTCCACTTT
many	TRBV7-9	TRBJ1-1	TRBD1	CASSSPTGTENTEAFF	TGTGCCAGCAGCTCGCCGACCGGGACAGAGAACACTGAAGCTTTCTTT
.	TRBV30	TRBJ2-7	.	CAWNSLGAYEQYF	TGTGCCTGGAACTCACTAGGAGCCTACGAGCAGTACTTC
once	TRBV5-1	TRBJ2-1	TRBD1	CASSQARQGTGDYNEQFF	TGCGCCAGCAGCCAGGCCCGGCAGGGGACAGGGGACTACAATGAGCAGTTCTTC
.	TRBV6-1	TRBJ2-3	.	CASSEIGRGVLDTQYF	TGTGCCAGCAGTGAAATCGGCAGGGGAGTCTTGGATACGCAGTATTTT
once	TRBV7-6	TRBJ1-5	TRBD1	CASSQGTGVYQPQHF	TGTGCCAGCAGCCAAGGGACAGGAGTCTATCAGCCCCAGCATTTT
.	TRBV5-4	TRBJ2-2	.	CASSLGGAGELFF	TGTGCCAGCAGCTTAGGAGGGGCCGGGGAGCTGTTTTTT